This TCR beta chain was identified during a study of blood T cell repertoires in COVID-19. On the study more broadly: Whether acute or convalescent, the COVID-19 samples came from the United States, Italy and Spain. PBMCs, B-cell-depleted T cells, or T cells provided the cDNA or gDNA that made up the material.

This CDR3 is 14 amino acids long. V gave up 7 bases and J gave up 0 bases, with 14 bases separating them. The germline gives CDR1 SQVTM, CDR2 ANQGSEA. In the original analysis: Counts of nucleated cells, estimated from reference gene primer amplification, were obtained. The protocol was immunoSEQ multiplex PCR, while the TCRdb copy is restricted to in-frame clones and leaves out a portion. D and trimming come from the DNA, and the V and J calls and clone size come from that table. The table has fewer than 110,000 clones, 87% seen once. This TCR was recovered from a human donor in a cohort sampled during active COVID-19. The chain carries TRBV29-1 and TRBJ2-3, with D perhaps TRBD1 (5 bases). The material sequenced was peripheral blood. The CDR3 nucleotides read TGCAGCGGCCAGACAGTAACTAGCACAGATACGCAGTATTTT. It encodes CSGQTVTSTDTQYF.